These 22 T cell receptor beta chains were all obtained from the same sample, sequenced in a study of blood T cell repertoires in COVID-19. Data came from immunoSEQ multiplex PCR; TCRdb stores just in-frame clones and leaves some out. The sample has 70,000 to 85,000 clones; around 90% are singletons. Sequences were obtained from peripheral blood. Receptors were obtained from a woman between 45 and 60 years old with active or convalescent COVID-19.

The rearrangement links TRBV11-3 to TRBJ2-1, with TRBD2 matching 9 bases. Germline V gene data show CDR1 as SGHNT and CDR2 as YENEEA. This CDR3 region has 15 residues. The V and J ends lost 2 bases and 10 bases, in that order; junction bases with no gene match: 9. This chain's CDR3 is CASSLFWAGGQEQFF. CDR3 DNA sequence: TGTGCCAGCAGCTTATTTTGGGCGGGGGGGCAAGAGCAGTTCTTC.

Worth noting for this clone: Germline is not matched at one junction end, which may reflect a read error. The chain employs TRBV10-3 and TRBJ1-5, with 9 bases aligning to TRBD1. CDR1 is ENHRY and CDR2 is SYGVKD in the germline V gene. This CDR3 has 15 amino acids. CDR3 in amino acids: CATSGGTGKGQPQHF. In nucleotides, the CDR3 is TGTGCCACCAGTGGTGGGACAGGGAAGGGCCAGCCCCAGCATTTT.

The J gene is TRBJ2-5, the V gene TRBV11-2; 8 bases are a match to TRBD2. The germline gives CDR1 SGHAT, CDR2 FQNNGV. The CDR3 is 14 residues long. V lost 5 bases to trimming and J lost 5 bases; unmatched junction nucleotides: 7. The CDR3 sequence is CASSRGGRAETQYF. In DNA form, the CDR3 reads TGTGCCAGCAGCCGGGGGGGCAGGGCGGAGACCCAGTACTTC.

J is TRBJ1-4 and V is TRBV4-2; D might be TRBD1 (5 bases). The CDR3 spans 15 residues. CDR1 and CDR2 from the germline V gene are LGHNA and YNFKEQ. V was cut by 5 bases and J by 4 bases, with 14 bases left in between. The CDR3 sequence: CASSGGADLNEKLFF. CDR3 nucleotides: TGTGCCAGCAGCGGAGGGGCCGATCTTAATGAAAAACTGTTTTTT.

Only one count was recorded for this clone. V and J are TRBV9 and TRBJ1-6; weak D call: TRBD1 (5 bases). V lost 0 bases and J lost 7, with 14 bases in between. The CDR3 spans 16 residues. CDR1 is SGDLS, CDR2 YYNGEE, per germline. The DNA of the CDR3 is TGTGCCAGCAGCGTAGGGGAGGGGATGGGAAATTCACCCCTCCACTTT. Amino acids: CASSVGEGMGNSPLHF.

This chain joins TRBV24-1 and TRBJ2-7; the match to TRBD1 covers 9 bases. V trimming: 2 bases; J trimming: 2 bases; junction bases outside the gene matches: 6. Per germline, CDR1 KGHDR and CDR2 SFDVKD. CDR3 length: 16 residues. This CDR3 reads CATSDSRTGVTYEQYF. The CDR3 nucleotides read TGTGCCACCAGTGATTCCCGGACAGGGGTTACCTACGAGCAGTACTTC.

The chain has TRBV30 and TRBJ1-1, with D unresolved. Deletions cut 0 bases from V and 2 bases from J, with 4 bases between. Per the germline V gene, CDR1 is GTSNPN and CDR2 is SVGIG (reference sequence). This CDR3 region has 12 residues. The CDR3 region is CAWSVGNTEAFF. As DNA, the CDR3 is TGTGCCTGGAGTGTTGGCAACACTGAAGCTTTCTTT.

As to this clone: Within the sample, other DNA sequences also encode this same CDR3. This chain connects TRBV19 to TRBJ1-5; D gene unclear. Looked up from germline, CDR1 is LNHDA and CDR2 is SQIVND (reference sequence). The ends were cut back, 6 bases at V and 2 bases at J, with 14 bases in the middle. CDR3 size: 15 residues. The DNA for the CDR3 is TGTGCCAGTAGCTCAGGAGGTGAGGGCAATCAGCCCCAGCATTTT. Protein: CASSSGGEGNQPQHF.

The rearrangement joins TRBV12-3 or TRBV12-4 to TRBJ1-1; possibly TRBD1 for D (6 bases). The CDR3 loop spans 13 amino acids. Trimming removed 4 bases at V and 1 base at J, with 7 bases between. CDR3 DNA: TGTGCCAGCAGTTGGACAGCGAACACTGAAGCTTTCTTT. Translation gives CASSWTANTEAFF.

DNA of the CDR3: TGTGCCAGCAGTCGGGACAGGGAAGCTTTCTTT. Residues: CASSRDREAFF. The chain links TRBV6-2 or TRBV6-3 to TRBJ1-1; 8 bases map to TRBD1. Germline V gene sequence: CDR1 MNHEY, CDR2 SVGEGT. After removal of 5 bases from V and 8 bases from J, the junction contained 1 base not matched to a gene. The CDR3 sequence is 11 residues long.

The chain couples TRBV2 to TRBJ1-2, with D possibly matching TRBD1 (6 bases). V was cut by 7 bases and J by 2 bases, with 11 bases left in between. CDR1 is SNHLY and CDR2 is FYNNEI in the germline V gene. This CDR3 region has 13 residues. CDR3 sequence (DNA): TGTGCCAGCACCTCGGACAGCAACTATGGCTACACCTTC. Encoded protein: CASTSDSNYGYTF.

The chain couples TRBV19 to TRBJ2-2; perhaps TRBD2 as D (5 bases). The CDR3 loop spans 15 amino acids. Trimming cost V 2 bases and J 3 bases, with 10 bases left between them. Germline CDR1 reads LNHDA; CDR2 reads SQIVND (reference sequence). The CDR3 spells CASSIWTVDTGELFF. CDR3 sequence (DNA): TGTGCCAGTAGTATATGGACTGTGGACACCGGGGAGCTGTTTTTT.

The chain combines TRBV9 with TRBJ2-1, with TRBD2 matching over 10 bases. Germline CDR1 and CDR2: SGDLS and YYNGEE. V shed 4 bases and J 4 bases; nucleotides not matched to a gene: 14. The CDR3 sequence is 18 residues long. CDR3 residues: CASSPQIGASGGYNEQFF. The CDR3, as DNA: TGTGCCAGCAGCCCCCAGATCGGGGCTAGCGGGGGTTACAATGAGCAGTTCTTC.

The V gene is TRBV5-4, the J gene TRBJ1-6; no clear D. Per germline, CDR1 SGHNT and CDR2 YYREEE (reference sequence). CDR3 length equals 15 residues. Trimming left V 1 base short and J 5 bases short, with 10 bases between. CDR3 sequence: CASSLPGVNNSPLHF. CDR3 DNA: TGTGCCAGCAGCTTGCCGGGAGTAAATAATTCACCCCTCCACTTT.

The chain uses TRBV11-1 and TRBJ1-1; TRBD1 might be the D (5 bases). This CDR3 region has 15 residues. The germline V gene encodes CDR1 SGHAT and CDR2 FQDESV (reference sequence). Trimming stripped 4 bases from V and 3 bases from J, with 15 bases between. CDR3 amino acids: CASSYSRGWDTEAFF. CDR3 nucleotides: TGTGCCAGCAGCTACTCACGGGGGTGGGACACTGAAGCTTTCTTT. The full variable domain, completed using reference TRBV11-1 and TRBJ1-1, is EAEVAQSPRYKITEKSQAVAFWCDPISGHATLYWYRQILGQGPELLVQFQDESVVDDSQLPKDRFSAERLKGVDSTLKIQPAELGDSAMYLCASSYSRGWDTEAFFGQGTRLTVV.

In nucleotides, the CDR3 is TGTGCCAGCAGCTTAGGTGTCGCGTCGGGCGAGCAGTACTTC. It specifies CASSLGVASGEQYF. The chain carries TRBV7-9 and TRBJ2-7; D unclear. From germline, CDR1 is SEHNR and CDR2 FQNEAQ (reference sequence). The CDR3 has 14 amino acids. Trimming left V 1 base short and J 6 bases short, with 13 bases between.

This chain's CDR3 is CSVARGTEAFF. CDR3 nucleotides: TGCAGCGTAGCGCGGGGAACTGAAGCTTTCTTT. V and J are TRBV29-1 and TRBJ1-1; D gene unclear. Trimming removed 6 bases from V and 5 bases from J, with 10 bases in between. Germline values: CDR1 SQVTM, CDR2 ANQGSEA. The CDR3 has 11 amino acids.

The V call is TRBV19, the J call TRBJ1-4, with TRBD1 identical over 7 bases. The CDR3 length is 14 residues. After removal of 7 bases from V and 4 bases from J, the junction contained 6 bases not matched to a gene. Germline-derived CDR1 and CDR2 are LNHDA and SQIVND (reference sequence). The DNA for the CDR3 is TGTGCCAGTAATTCGGGACAGCATAATGAAAAACTGTTTTTT. This translates into CASNSGQHNEKLFF.

The chain has TRBV9 and TRBJ1-1, with D perhaps TRBD1 (5 bases). Germline CDR1 SGDLS, CDR2 YYNGEE. Trimming took off 0 bases at V and 4 bases at J, with 13 bases between the two ends. This CDR3 contains 15 residues. The CDR3 coding sequence is TGTGCCAGCAGCGTAGTCGACAGTGCACCCACTGAAGCTTTCTTT. Its translation is CASSVVDSAPTEAFF.

This clone was detected a few times. The rearrangement joins TRBV5-6 to TRBJ2-7, with 14 positions matching TRBD2. Germline CDR1 reads SGHDT; CDR2 reads YYEEEE. The CDR3 runs to 15 residues. J gave up 4 bases and V 4 bases, and 4 bases lay outside the gene matches. The CDR3: CASSMGTSGGYEQYF. As DNA, the CDR3 is TGTGCCAGCAGCATGGGGACTAGCGGGGGTTACGAGCAGTACTTC. The variable domain in full, with the rest retrieved from reference TRBV5-6 and TRBJ2-7, is DAGVTQSPTHLIKTRGQQVTLRCSPKSGHDTVSWYQQALGQGPQFIFQYYEEEERQRGNFPDRFSGHQFPNYSSELNVNALLLGDSALYLCASSMGTSGGYEQYFGPGTRLTVT.

This clone was observed a few times. The chain couples TRBV7-9 to TRBJ1-6; D not resolved. This CDR3 is built from 15 residues. Germline CDR1 is SEHNR and CDR2 is FQNEAQ (reference sequence). The V gene lost 5 bases and the J gene lost 7 bases, with 15 bases spanning the gap. CDR3 amino acids: CASSVPGNSNSPLHF. CDR3 nucleotide sequence: TGTGCCAGCAGCGTCCCGGGGAATTCGAATTCACCCCTCCACTTT.

This sequence joins TRBV18 and TRBJ1-1; D gene uncertain. Per germline, CDR1 KGHSH and CDR2 LQKENI. The germline V and J ends were trimmed by 3 bases and 6 bases, with 14 bases remaining between them. This CDR3 comprises 14 residues. CDR3 nucleotide sequence: TGTGCCAGCTCACCCATCCGGGGAATAGCTGAAGCTTTCTTT. It specifies CASSPIRGIAEAFF.